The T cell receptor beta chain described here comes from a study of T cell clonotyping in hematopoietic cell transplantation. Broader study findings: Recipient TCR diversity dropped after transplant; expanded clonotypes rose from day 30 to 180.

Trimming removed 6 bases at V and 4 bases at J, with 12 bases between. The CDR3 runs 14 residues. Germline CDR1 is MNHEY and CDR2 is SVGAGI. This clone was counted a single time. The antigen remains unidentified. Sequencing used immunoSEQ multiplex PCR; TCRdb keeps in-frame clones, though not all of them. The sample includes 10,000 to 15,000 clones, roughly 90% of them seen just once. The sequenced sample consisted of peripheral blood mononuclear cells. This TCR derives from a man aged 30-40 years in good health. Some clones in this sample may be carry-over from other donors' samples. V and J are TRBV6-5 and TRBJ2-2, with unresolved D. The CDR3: CASRLDRRTGELFF. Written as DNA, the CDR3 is TGTGCCAGCAGATTGGACCGACGCACCGGGGAGCTGTTTTTT.